Listed below are T cell receptor beta chains from one sample, sequenced in a study of beta chain features in type 1 diabetes. The assay was immunoSEQ multiplex PCR, and TCRdb's table has in-frame clones only and misses some. The sample holds a few hundred thousand clones; approximately 28% are singletons and the top ten take roughly 0.06%. The sequencing sample was made of naive CD4+ T cells from blood. All receptors derive from a young man in good health. Each CDR3 is given with its conserved first and last residue. The D gene is left open where the match is weak. Clone size is given for some rows only: seen once, a few or many times, or a class if the clone is expanded.

- | few | TRBJ2-1 | TRBV28 | CASSPDGMKVGEQFF | TGTGCCAGCAGTCCTGACGGCATGAAGGTGGGTGAGCAGTTCTTC
- | - | TRBJ2-7 | TRBV13 | CASSLRTIAEQYF | TGTGCCAGCAGCTTACGCACGATTGCCGAGCAGTACTTC
- | - | TRBJ1-1 | TRBV4-2 | CASSQPDRMNTEAFF | TGTGCCAGCAGCCAACCCGACAGGATGAACACTGAAGCTTTCTTT
- | few | TRBJ1-3 | TRBV6-6 | CASSWSGNSGNTIYF | TGTGCCAGCAGTTGGTCAGGAAACTCTGGAAACACCATATATTTT
- | - | TRBJ2-1 | TRBV27 | CASSTPRWMGYNEQFF | TGTGCCAGCAGTACTCCCCGCTGGATGGGGTACAATGAGCAGTTCTTC
TRBD1 | few | TRBJ2-5 | TRBV5-1 | CASSLARQGVYEETQYF | TGCGCCAGCAGCTTGGCCCGGCAGGGGGTCTATGAAGAGACCCAGTACTTC
TRBD1 | - | TRBJ2-5 | TRBV14 | CASSQWDRSQETQYF | TGTGCCAGCAGCCAATGGGACAGGTCCCAAGAGACCCAGTACTTC
- | few | TRBJ2-5 | TRBV6-6 | CASSTWTGGETQYF | TGTGCCAGCAGTACGTGGACAGGAGGGGAGACCCAGTACTTC
TRBD2 | few | TRBJ2-7 | TRBV27 | CASRRLAGGYEQYF | TGTGCCTCCCGGAGACTAGCGGGAGGGTACGAGCAGTACTTC
TRBD1 | - | TRBJ2-7 | TRBV7-2 | CASSLDRFTYEQYF | TGTGCCAGCAGCTTGGACAGGTTCACCTACGAGCAGTACTTC
- | once | TRBJ2-3 | TRBV7-9 | CASSSVIIPTDTQYF | TGTGCCAGCAGCTCGGTGATAATCCCCACAGATACGCAGTATTTT
TRBD2 | few | TRBJ2-3 | TRBV14 | CASSPGTSGRRSTDTQYF | TGTGCCAGCAGCCCCGGGACTAGCGGGAGGCGGAGCACAGATACGCAGTATTTT
TRBD2 | - | TRBJ2-1 | TRBV19 | CASSRLAGDEQFF | TGTGCCAGTAGTAGACTAGCCGGGGATGAGCAGTTCTTC
- | - | TRBJ1-1 | TRBV20-1 | CSARGQGEAFF | TGCAGTGCCAGAGGGCAGGGCGAAGCTTTCTTT
TRBD1 | once | TRBJ2-7 | TRBV19 | CASSRDRGSYEQYF | TGTGCCAGTAGCCGGGACAGGGGATCCTACGAGCAGTACTTC
- | - | TRBJ2-7 | TRBV2 | CASSEYRTEVQYF | TGTGCCAGCAGTGAATACCGAACCGAGGTGCAGTACTTC
TRBD1 | few | TRBJ2-5 | TRBV5-1 | CASSLRGGESETQYF | TGCGCCAGCAGCTTAAGAGGGGGCGAGTCGGAGACCCAGTACTTC
- | - | TRBJ2-4 | TRBV2 | CASSELEAGKSYF | TGTGCCAGCAGTGAACTTGAGGCAGGGAAGTCGTACTTC
TRBD2 | - | TRBJ2-5 | TRBV25-1 | CASSDLIAGGHETQYF | TGTGCCAGCAGTGATCTCATAGCGGGAGGGCACGAGACCCAGTACTTC
- | - | TRBJ1-3 | TRBV29-1 | CSAHTGNTIYF | TGCAGCGCCCATACTGGAAACACCATATATTTT
- | - | TRBJ2-1 | TRBV5-1 | CASSLVGYGQFF | TGCGCCAGCAGCTTGGTAGGTTACGGGCAGTTCTTC
- | few | TRBJ2-1 | TRBV30 | CAWSVGFPTGQFF | TGTGCCTGGAGTGTTGGATTCCCGACGGGGCAGTTCTTC
- | few | TRBJ2-5 | TRBV27 | CASSLRGRETQYF | TGTGCCAGCAGTCTCCGGGGGAGGGAGACCCAGTACTTC
- | - | TRBJ1-1 | TRBV13 | CASSLSGRQAFF | TGTGCCAGCAGCTTATCCGGCCGCCAAGCTTTCTTT
TRBD1 | few | TRBJ2-5 | TRBV29-1 | CSVGQGWETQYF | TGCAGCGTTGGACAGGGTTGGGAGACCCAGTACTTC
- | - | TRBJ1-2 | TRBV14 | CASSRHPGSYGYTF | TGTGCCAGCAGCCGCCACCCGGGCTCCTATGGCTACACCTTC
- | once | TRBJ2-5 | TRBV4-1 | CASSHRITNQETQYF | TGCGCCAGCAGCCATCGAATAACCAACCAAGAGACCCAGTACTTC
TRBD1 | few | TRBJ2-5 | TRBV25-1 | CASSEGDRAIQETQYF | TGTGCCAGCAGTGAGGGCGACAGGGCTATTCAAGAGACCCAGTACTTC
- | - | TRBJ2-7 | TRBV4-3 | CASSQDVLRGGSSYEQYF | TGCGCCAGCAGCCAAGACGTTCTCAGGGGAGGGAGCTCCTACGAGCAGTACTTC
- | - | TRBJ2-5 | TRBV15 | CATSRDFKGPGAQYF | TGTGCCACCAGCAGAGATTTTAAGGGGCCCGGGGCCCAGTACTTC
- | - | TRBJ2-2 | TRBV9 | CASSVVGQNTGELFF | TGTGCCAGCAGCGTAGTAGGGCAGAACACCGGGGAGCTGTTTTTT
- | few | TRBJ2-1 | TRBV2 | CASSDRSRRFF | TGTGCCAGCAGTGACCGGAGTAGGCGGTTCTTC
TRBD2 | - | TRBJ2-1 | TRBV2 | CASSQREFNEQFF | TGTGCCAGCAGCCAGCGGGAGTTCAATGAGCAGTTCTTC
- | - | TRBJ2-5 | TRBV5-1 | CASSLEGTGETQYF | TGCGCCAGCAGCTTGGAAGGGACGGGAGAGACCCAGTACTTC
TRBD1 | - | TRBJ2-1 | TRBV9 | CASSVGGQGAHEQFF | TGTGCCAGCAGCGTCGGGGGACAGGGGGCTCATGAGCAGTTCTTC
TRBD1 | - | TRBJ1-4 | TRBV29-1 | CSATGASNEKLFF | TGCAGCGCAACAGGGGCTAGTAATGAAAAACTGTTTTTT
- | - | TRBJ2-1 | TRBV2 | CASSNGPSRYEQFF | TGTGCCAGCAGCAACGGGCCGTCCCGGTATGAGCAGTTCTTC
TRBD1 | few | TRBJ2-3 | TRBV29-1 | CSVEYVDRGQDTQYF | TGCAGCGTTGAATACGTTGACAGGGGGCAAGATACGCAGTATTTT
- | - | TRBJ2-6 | TRBV5-1 | CASSAQGSGANVLTF | TGCGCCAGCAGCGCCCAGGGTTCTGGGGCCAACGTCCTGACTTTC
- | - | TRBJ2-7 | TRBV27 | CASSLTPLPTSYEQYF | TGTGCCAGCAGTCTCACACCCCTACCCACCTCCTACGAGCAGTACTTC
- | few | TRBJ2-5 | TRBV28 | CASSFSRDGQETQYF | TGTGCCAGCAGTTTTAGTCGGGACGGACAAGAGACCCAGTACTTC
- | - | TRBJ2-4 | TRBV9 | CASSVTGSENIQYF | TGTGCCAGCAGCGTAACGGGGAGTGAAAACATTCAGTACTTC
TRBD1 | once | TRBJ2-7 | TRBV5-6 | CASSPSDRVVYEQYF | TGTGCCAGCAGCCCCTCCGACAGGGTAGTATACGAGCAGTACTTC
- | - | TRBJ2-3 | TRBV30 | CVTQRLGGDTQYF | TGTGTAACGCAGCGGTTAGGAGGAGATACGCAGTATTTT
TRBD2 | - | TRBJ2-3 | TRBV30 | CAWSVTPSGGLGDTQYF | TGTGCCTGGAGTGTAACCCCTTCGGGAGGGTTAGGAGATACGCAGTATTTT